This TCR beta chain was observed in a study of T cell responses to AZD1222 COVID-19 vaccine. Study results and caveats: A mostly white British donor set with more females was recruited, and clonal diversity was possibly underestimated. Of the AZD1222 recipients, only 5 or 6 were seropositive at baseline. A reported finding is that nearly half of spike-specific TCRs target unmutated variant regions. Spike-specific TCRs gained breadth and depth after people received two AZD1222 doses.

Comment on this clone: Its target is not known.

Profiled with immunoSEQ multiplex PCR; TCRdb holds only in-frame clones, not every one. The data show 200,000 to 300,000 clones, more than 85% seen once. With 0 bases removed from V and 6 bases from J, the gap between germline ends came to 19 bases. Germline V gene lookup returns CDR1 SGHNT and CDR2 YYREEE (reference sequence). This CDR3 is 16 amino acids long. The clonotype originates from an adult in good health. The sequencing used peripheral blood, collected on day 0 of AZD1222 vaccination. The chain recombines TRBV5-4 with TRBJ2-7; D could derive from TRBD1 or TRBD2 (5 bases each). CDR3 in DNA: TGTGCCAGCAGCTTGGATGGGGACCGTAGAATATTCGAGCAGTACTTC. Its protein product is CASSLDGDRRIFEQYF.